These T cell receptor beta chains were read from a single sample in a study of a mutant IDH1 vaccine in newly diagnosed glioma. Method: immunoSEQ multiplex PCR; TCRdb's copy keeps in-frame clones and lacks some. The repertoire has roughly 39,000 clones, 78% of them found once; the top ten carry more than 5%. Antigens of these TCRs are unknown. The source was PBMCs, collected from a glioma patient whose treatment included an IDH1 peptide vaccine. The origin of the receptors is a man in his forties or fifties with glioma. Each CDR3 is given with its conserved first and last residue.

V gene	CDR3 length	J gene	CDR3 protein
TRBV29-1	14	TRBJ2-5	CSVVRVGLQETQYF
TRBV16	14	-	CASSLRQGEGEQYF
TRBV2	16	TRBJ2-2	CASSIPLTGNTGELFF
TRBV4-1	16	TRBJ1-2	CASSQDSVGASYGYTF
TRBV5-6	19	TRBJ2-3	CASSYDRLGAAIRTDTQYF
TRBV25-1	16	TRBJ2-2	CASSEGWGQNTGELFF
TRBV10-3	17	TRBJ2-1	CAIKEGLAGDTYNEQFF
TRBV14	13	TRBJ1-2	CASSQQGWYGYTF
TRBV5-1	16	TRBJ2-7	CASSLAGQASNYEQYF
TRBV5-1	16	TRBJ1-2	CASSPGTRMGDSGYTF